Shown below are 13 T cell receptor beta chains from a single sample sequenced in a study of T cell changes during pregnancy in multiple sclerosis (dated by TCRdb to the late 2010s). Libraries were constructed by the immunoSEQ multiplex PCR assay. Sourced from immuneACCESS, this table was stored by TCRdb with only in-frame sequences that have V and J called. A share of the clones is absent; for the studies checked, an unresolved V gene accounts for under half, and the remainder has no known explanation. The sample table records fewer than 40,000 clones; about nine tenths of these occur just once. The ten largest clones add up to 0.47% of the sample. This material consisted of CD4+ T cells from peripheral blood mononuclear cells, taken in the second trimester of pregnancy. The receptors were sampled from a female donor in good health, enrolled as a control in a pregnancy study.

V usage is TRBV11-2 and J usage is TRBJ1-1; D is ambiguous. The length of the CDR3 is 13 residues. Trimming left V 1 base short and J 6 bases short, with 9 bases between. Germline CDR1 reads SGHAT; CDR2 reads FQNNGV. In DNA form, the CDR3 reads TGTGCCAGCAGCTTAGGTCGAGTCGCTGAAGCTTTCTTT. It is translated as CASSLGRVAEAFF.

The V gene is TRBV6-5, the J gene TRBJ1-2; 7 nucleotides line up with TRBD1. Germline V gene sequence: CDR1 MNHEY, CDR2 SVGAGI. The CDR3 extends over 14 amino acids. V shed 6 bases, J shed 7 bases, and the junction held 11 bases outside the gene matches. The CDR3 spells CASSEKDRVGGYTF. CDR3 DNA sequence: TGTGCCAGCAGCGAAAAAGACAGGGTGGGTGGCTACACCTTC.

The rearrangement uses TRBV10-2 and TRBJ2-7; 9 bases align to TRBD2. This CDR3 region has 13 residues. V gave up 7 bases and J gave up 2 bases; unmatched junction bases: 3. Germline V gives CDR1 WSHSY, CDR2 SAAADI. In DNA form, the CDR3 reads TGCGCCAGCAAAGCGGGAGGAACCTACGAGCAGTACTTC. Protein sequence: CASKAGGTYEQYF.

The rearrangement links TRBV19 to TRBJ1-1; 8 bases map to TRBD1. The CDR3 consists of 14 residues. After removal of 6 bases from V and 3 bases from J, the junction contained 6 bases not matched to a gene. Germline CDR1 is LNHDA and CDR2 is SQIVND (reference sequence). CDR3 sequence reads: CASSRTGWDTEAFF. The CDR3 DNA reads as TGTGCCAGTAGCCGGACAGGGTGGGACACTGAAGCTTTCTTT.

The sample holds a few counts of this clone. The chain is built from TRBV7-2 and TRBJ2-7; perhaps TRBD1 as D (7 bases). This CDR3 spans 13 amino acids. The ends were cut back, 5 bases at V and 3 bases at J, with 11 bases in the middle. From germline, CDR1 is SGHTA and CDR2 FQGNSA. The CDR3 spells CASSRGRDYEQYF. The CDR3 nucleotides read TGTGCCAGCAGCAGGGGGCGGGACTACGAGCAGTACTTC.

J is TRBJ2-2 and V is TRBV25-1; D is possibly TRBD1 (6 bases). The V and J ends lost 10 bases and 5 bases respectively, with 14 bases between them. From germline, CDR1 is MGHDK and CDR2 SYGVNS. The CDR3 runs 13 residues. The CDR3 region has the DNA TGTGCCACCCGGACAGCCAAGACCGGGGAGCTGTTTTTT. Protein: CATRTAKTGELFF.

The V gene is TRBV5-4, the J gene TRBJ2-1; 11 nucleotides line up with TRBD2. The length of the CDR3 is 15 residues. V lost 2 bases to trimming and J lost 8 bases; unmatched junction nucleotides: 6. Germline lookup yields CDR1 SGHNT and CDR2 YYREEE (reference sequence). The CDR3: CASSLLAGARDEQFF. Written as DNA, the CDR3 is TGTGCCAGCAGCTTACTAGCGGGGGCGAGGGATGAGCAGTTCTTC.

In this sample, this clone turned up once. J is TRBJ2-4 and V is TRBV2; D is uncertain. Trimming removed 11 bases at V and 0 bases at J, with 14 bases between. This CDR3 comprises 14 residues. The germline CDR1 and CDR2 sequences are SNHLY and FYNNEI. CDR3 in amino acids: CAGRPPGAKNIQYF. The CDR3 DNA reads as TGTGCCGGCCGACCCCCGGGAGCCAAAAACATTCAGTACTTC.

This sequence joins TRBV5-1 and TRBJ2-3, with 9 bases fitting TRBD2. The CDR3 loop spans 15 amino acids. V trimming: 4 bases; J trimming: 4 bases; junction bases outside the gene matches: 7. CDR1 and CDR2 (germline): SGHRS, YFSETQ. CDR3 residues: CASSTISGSPDTQYF. CDR3 nucleotides: TGCGCCAGCAGCACCATTAGCGGGAGCCCAGATACGCAGTATTTT. Together with reference TRBV5-1 and TRBJ2-3, the CDR3 gives the full variable domain: KAGVTQTPRYLIKTRGQQVTLSCSPISGHRSVSWYQQTPGQGLQFLFEYFSETQRNKGNFPGRFSGRQFSNSRSEMNVSTLELGDSALYLCASSTISGSPDTQYFGPGTRLTVL.

The chain employs TRBV15 and TRBJ2-7; 7 positions match TRBD2. Germline V gene data show CDR1 as LNHNV and CDR2 as YYDKDF (reference sequence). J gave up 6 bases and V 0 bases, and 14 bases lay outside the gene matches. The CDR3 contains 17 residues. The CDR3 region is CATSRDFPGNGRGEQYF. Here the CDR3 DNA reads TGTGCCACCAGCAGAGATTTCCCGGGAAATGGGAGGGGCGAGCAGTACTTC.

The chain joins TRBV7-6 to TRBJ1-1; 8 positions agree with TRBD1. Germline lookup yields CDR1 SGHVS and CDR2 FNYEAQ. J lost 1 base, V lost 2 bases, and 0 bases had no gene match. This CDR3 is 14 amino acids long. The CDR3 loop reads CASSLQGANTEAFF. CDR3 coding DNA: TGTGCCAGCAGCTTACAGGGGGCGAACACTGAAGCTTTCTTT.

V is TRBV5-1 and J is TRBJ1-1; TRBD1 is a possible D gene (5 bases). V gave up 4 bases and J gave up 5 bases, with 15 bases separating them. Germline CDR1 and CDR2: SGHRS and YFSETQ. The CDR3 contains 14 residues. The CDR3 protein is CASSVVQGDTEAFF. CDR3 DNA: TGCGCCAGCAGCGTGGTCCAGGGCGATACTGAAGCTTTCTTT.

CDR3 loop: CASLERGNPNYGYTF. The CDR3 DNA is TGTGCCAGTTTAGAGAGAGGAAACCCTAACTATGGCTACACCTTC. V gene TRBV19 combines with J gene TRBJ1-2; no firm D call. With 8 bases removed from V and 0 bases from J, the gap between germline ends came to 16 bases. This CDR3 has 15 residues. The germline CDR1 and CDR2 sequences are LNHDA and SQIVND (reference sequence).